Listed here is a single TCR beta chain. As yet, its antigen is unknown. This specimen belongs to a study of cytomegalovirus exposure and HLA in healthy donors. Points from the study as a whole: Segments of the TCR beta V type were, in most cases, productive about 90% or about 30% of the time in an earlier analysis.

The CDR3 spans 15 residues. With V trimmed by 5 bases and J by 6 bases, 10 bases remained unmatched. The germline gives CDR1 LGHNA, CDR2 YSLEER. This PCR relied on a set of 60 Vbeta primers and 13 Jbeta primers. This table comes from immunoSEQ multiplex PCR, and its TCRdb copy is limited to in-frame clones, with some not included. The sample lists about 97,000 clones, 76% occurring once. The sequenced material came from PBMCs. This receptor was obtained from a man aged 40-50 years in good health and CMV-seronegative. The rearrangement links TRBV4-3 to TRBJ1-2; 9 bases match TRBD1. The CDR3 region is CASSYGTGRTDGYTF. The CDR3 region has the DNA TGCGCCAGCAGCTACGGGACAGGGAGGACCGATGGCTACACCTTC.